These 21 T cell receptor beta chains were all obtained from the same sample, sequenced in a study of long-term antiretroviral therapy in people with HIV. At survey level, the immunoSEQ assay was run in its v3.0 version. TCRdb's table, derived via immunoSEQ multiplex PCR, lists solely in-frame clones and lacks some. The sample comprises fewer than 20,000 clones, approximately 94% of which are singletons, and 4.5% to 5.5% rests with the top ten. This specimen was unsorted PBMCs, taken roughly 6.2 years after starting antiretroviral therapy. Receptors originate from a woman aged 45-65 years with HIV.

The chain joins TRBV2 to TRBJ2-7; D ambiguous. Germline V CDR1 and CDR2: SNHLY, FYNNEI. The CDR3 sequence is 11 residues long. V was cut by 8 bases and J by 2 bases, with 7 bases left in between. The CDR3 DNA sequence: TGTGCCAGCGGAGAAGCCTACGAGCAGTACTTC. Residues: CASGEAYEQYF.

The chain recombines TRBV15 with TRBJ1-4; perhaps TRBD1 as D (5 bases). Per the germline V gene, CDR1 is LNHNV and CDR2 is YYDKDF (reference sequence). Trimming left V 0 bases short and J 5 bases short, with 10 bases between. This CDR3 is 15 amino acids long. CDR3 loop: CATSRDGAANEKLFF. CDR3 nucleotide sequence: TGTGCCACCAGCAGAGATGGGGCAGCGAATGAAAAACTGTTTTTT. Full variable domain (remainder filled in from reference TRBV15 and TRBJ1-4): DAMVIQNPRYQVTQFGKPVTLSCSQTLNHNVMYWYQQKSSQAPKLLFHYYDKDFNNEADTPDNFQSRRPNTSFCFLDIRSPGLGDTAMYLCATSRDGAANEKLFFGSGTQLSVL.

The chain is built from TRBV11-3 and TRBJ2-2; no clear D. The CDR3 loop spans 13 amino acids. Deletions cut 5 bases from V and 7 bases from J, with 11 bases between. CDR1 SGHNT and CDR2 YENEEA come from the germline V gene. The DNA for the CDR3 is TGTGCCAGCAGCACCAGGAGAAGCGGGGAGCTGTTTTTT. It is translated as CASSTRRSGELFF.

This clone was recorded once. The chain is built from TRBV28 and TRBJ2-7, with 9 bases identical to TRBD1. V trimming: 4 bases; J trimming: 4 bases; junction bases outside the gene matches: 2. Per germline, CDR1 MDHEN and CDR2 SYDVKM. This CDR3 is built from 13 residues. CDR3 coding DNA: TGTGCCAGCAGTTACGACAGGGGGTACGAGCAGTACTTC. Translated, it gives CASSYDRGYEQYF.

The J gene is TRBJ2-7, the V gene TRBV6-6, with 12 nucleotides matching TRBD2. V lost 6 bases and J lost 3; bases outside the gene matches: 6. The CDR3 covers 15 residues. Germline CDR1 is MNHNY and CDR2 is SVGAGI (reference sequence). DNA of the CDR3: TGTGCCAGCAGCCAAACTAGCGGGAGGTTCTACGAGCAGTACTTC. Encoded protein: CASSQTSGRFYEQYF.

As DNA, the CDR3 is TGTGCCAGCAGCTGGGGACAGGGGCCCTACGAGCAGTACTTC. The encoded protein is CASSWGQGPYEQYF. The chain links TRBV6-5 to TRBJ2-7; 10 bases map to TRBD1. Trimming cost V 6 bases and J 2 bases; bases outside gene matches: 4. Looked up from germline, CDR1 is MNHEY and CDR2 is SVGAGI. CDR3 length: 14 amino acids.

V usage is TRBV5-1 and J usage is TRBJ2-1, with no clear D. Germline-derived CDR1 and CDR2 are SGHRS and YFSETQ. The V and J ends lost 1 base and 0 bases respectively, with 8 bases between them. This CDR3 spans 15 amino acids. CDR3 nucleotide sequence: TGCGCCAGCAGCTTGAGTCTCAGCTCCTACAATGAGCAGTTCTTC. This translates into CASSLSLSSYNEQFF.

The chain carries TRBV5-1 and TRBJ2-7; 9 positions match TRBD1. In germline, CDR1 is SGHRS, CDR2 YFSETQ. The V segment lost 6 bases and the J segment 0 bases; nucleotides outside the gene matches: 7. The CDR3 has 15 amino acids. The CDR3 loop is CASTHGTGTSYEQYF. CDR3 bases: TGCGCCAGCACCCACGGGACAGGGACCTCCTACGAGCAGTACTTC.

Points on this clone: The sample contains more than one DNA sequence encoding this CDR3. This chain connects TRBV7-9 to TRBJ2-7, with D perhaps matching TRBD1 (6 bases). The V gene's germline CDR1 is SEHNR and CDR2 FQNEAQ (reference sequence). The CDR3 runs to 13 residues. V lost 1 base and J 2 bases, leaving 6 bases between the germline ends. The CDR3 reads CASSLGTAYEQYF. The CDR3 DNA follows: TGTGCCAGCAGCTTAGGGACAGCCTACGAGCAGTACTTC.

This clone was seen a few times. The chain links TRBV28 to TRBJ2-3; D is ambiguous. Germline CDR1 and CDR2: MDHEN and SYDVKM. The CDR3 loop spans 11 amino acids. V was trimmed by 7 bases and J by 2 bases, leaving 4 bases between them. DNA for the CDR3: TGTGCCAGCACCGTCACAGATACGCAGTATTTT. The encoded protein is CASTVTDTQYF.

The J gene is TRBJ1-2, the V gene TRBV6-5; D is ambiguous. Per germline, CDR1 MNHEY and CDR2 SVGAGI. V lost 5 bases to trimming and J lost 3 bases, with 13 bases between them. This CDR3 has 14 residues. The CDR3 bases are TGTGCCAGCAGTCCCCGGGCGGGGTACTATGGCTACACCTTC. Translated, it gives CASSPRAGYYGYTF.

This chain uses TRBV18 with TRBJ1-1; perhaps TRBD1 as D (5 bases). Germline V gene sequence: CDR1 KGHSH, CDR2 LQKENI. The length of the CDR3 is 13 residues. V lost 0 bases, J lost 4 bases, and 6 bases lay in between. The CDR3 loop is CASSPPGATEAFF. DNA of the CDR3: TGTGCCAGCTCACCACCCGGGGCCACTGAAGCTTTCTTT. Filled out from reference TRBV18 and TRBJ1-1, the complete variable domain reads NAGVMQNPRHLVRRRGQEARLRCSPMKGHSHVYWYRQLPEEGLKFMVYLQKENIIDESGMPKERFSAEFPKEGPSILRIQQVVRGDSAAYFCASSPPGATEAFFGQGTRLTVV.

The chain combines TRBV2 with TRBJ2-7, with no clear D. Trimming removed 2 bases from V and 0 bases from J, with 11 bases in between. There are 15 residues in the CDR3. CDR1 is SNHLY, CDR2 FYNNEI, per germline. Written as DNA, the CDR3 is TGTGCCAGCAGTGAAAGCACTCCTAGCTCCTACGAGCAGTACTTC. It encodes CASSESTPSSYEQYF.

V usage is TRBV11-3 and J usage is TRBJ2-1, with 9 bases lining up with TRBD1. J lost 5 bases, V lost 2 bases, and 7 bases had no gene match. Per the germline V gene, CDR1 is SGHNT and CDR2 is YENEEA. This CDR3 region has 16 residues. CDR3 region: CASSLHGTGINNEQFF. In DNA, the CDR3 is TGTGCCAGCAGCTTACACGGGACAGGGATAAACAATGAGCAGTTCTTC.

This clone was counted a single time. The chain links TRBV27 to TRBJ1-1; a possible D gene is TRBD1 (6 bases). The germline CDR1 and CDR2 sequences are MNHEY and SMNVEV (reference sequence). This CDR3 is 14 amino acids long. Trimming cost V 5 bases and J 2 bases, with 12 bases left between them. The CDR3 coding sequence is TGTGCCAGCAGTCGACAGGTTGCAAACACTGAAGCTTTCTTT. The encoded protein is CASSRQVANTEAFF.

This rearrangement joins TRBV10-2 to TRBJ2-7; perhaps TRBD2 as D (5 bases). Deletions cut 4 bases from V and 2 bases from J, with 12 bases between. This CDR3 has 14 residues. Germline CDR1 and CDR2: WSHSY and SAAADI. CDR3 sequence reads: CASSVGSSPYEQYF. The CDR3 DNA sequence: TGCGCCAGCAGTGTAGGGAGCAGCCCCTACGAGCAGTACTTC.

This clone was counted a single time. The V and J genes are TRBV5-1 and TRBJ1-6; possibly TRBD1 for D (5 bases). CDR1 is SGHRS, CDR2 YFSETQ, per germline. This CDR3 has 14 amino acids. Trimming removed 0 bases from V and 10 bases from J, with 11 bases in between. DNA for the CDR3: TGCGCCAGCAGCTTGGAAGTGGGGCGGTCACCCCTCCACTTT. Protein sequence: CASSLEVGRSPLHF. Full variable domain (outside the CDR3, taken from reference TRBV5-1 and TRBJ1-6): KAGVTQTPRYLIKTRGQQVTLSCSPISGHRSVSWYQQTPGQGLQFLFEYFSETQRNKGNFPGRFSGRQFSNSRSEMNVSTLELGDSALYLCASSLEVGRSPLHFGNGTRLTVT.

This chain uses TRBV10-3 with TRBJ1-3; D uncertain. Trimming took off 3 bases at V and 4 bases at J, with 10 bases between the two ends. The germline V gene encodes CDR1 ENHRY and CDR2 SYGVKD. This CDR3 has 14 amino acids. The CDR3 loop reads CAISDLTAGNTIYF. CDR3 sequence (DNA): TGTGCCATCAGTGATTTGACCGCAGGAAACACCATATATTTT.

This clone was observed once. The V call is TRBV6-5, the J call TRBJ1-2, with D possibly TRBD1 on 5 matching bases. With 4 bases removed from V and 8 bases from J, the gap between germline ends came to 17 bases. The CDR3 is 14 amino acids. The germline V gene has CDR1 MNHEY and CDR2 SVGAGI. DNA for the CDR3: TGTGCCAGCAGTTGGGAAGACAGAGCTAGAGGCTACACCTTC. Amino acids: CASSWEDRARGYTF.

V usage is TRBV25-1 and J usage is TRBJ1-1; perhaps TRBD1 as D (5 bases). The CDR3 is made up of 14 amino acids. Looked up from germline, CDR1 is MGHDK and CDR2 is SYGVNS. V was shortened by 4 bases and J by 0 bases, with 9 bases between the two germline ends. CDR3 protein: CASSGGRLNTEAFF. CDR3 bases: TGTGCCAGCAGTGGGGGCAGGCTGAACACTGAAGCTTTCTTT. Together with reference TRBV25-1 and TRBJ1-1, the CDR3 gives the full variable domain: EADIYQTPRYLVIGTGKKITLECSQTMGHDKMYWYQQDPGMELHLIHYSYGVNSTEKGDLSSESTVSRIRTEHFPLTLESARPSHTSQYLCASSGGRLNTEAFFGQGTRLTVV.

The chain couples TRBV5-8 to TRBJ1-5; TRBD1 agrees at 9 bases. Germline CDR1 SGHTS, CDR2 YDEGEE. V trimming: 1 base; J trimming: 14 bases; junction bases outside the gene matches: 13. The CDR3 consists of 15 residues. CDR3 nucleotides: TGTGCCAGCAGCTTGCACTCTCACCGGGACAGGGTCGAGCATTTT. This codes for CASSLHSHRDRVEHF.